This T cell receptor (beta chain) stems from a study of cytomegalovirus exposure and HLA in healthy donors. Regarding the study as a whole: Later on, analysis showed that most CMV-associated TCR beta chains appeared to be HLA-restricted.

In regard to this clone: As yet, its antigen is unknown.

CDR3 length equals 15 residues. Trimming took 2 bases from V and 3 from J, leaving 13 bases between them. CDR1 and CDR2 (germline): SGHTA, FQGNSA. Vbeta (60) and Jbeta (13) primers were used in the PCR. Only in-frame clones appear in the TCRdb table, and some are missing; sequencing was by immunoSEQ multiplex PCR. The table records approximately 110,000 clones, nearly 75% of them present only once. This clonotype was sampled from a man aged 25 to 40 in good health and CMV-seropositive. Source material: PBMCs. The chain recombines TRBV7-2 with TRBJ1-1, with no clear D. CDR3 sequence: CASSLFRGSDTEAFF. The CDR3 nucleotides read TGTGCCAGCAGCTTATTTAGAGGATCGGACACTGAAGCTTTCTTT.